The text below deals with one T cell receptor beta chain. The data are from a study of shared clonotypes between healthy human individuals. The CDR3 spans 16 residues. The germline V gene encodes CDR1 MNHEY and CDR2 SVGAGI. V lost 2 bases to trimming and J lost 2 bases; unmatched junction nucleotides: 5. Clones were sequenced by immunoSEQ multiplex PCR, and TCRdb holds only the in-frame ones, with some missing. The table lists about 2.5 million clones, roughly 90% of them singletons, with approximately 0.41% in the top ten. Sequenced material: naive CD4+ T cells from PBMCs. Indicated subset: CD45RA+ positively selected. This chain connects TRBV6-5 to TRBJ2-3; 9 bases are shared with TRBD2. The sequence was obtained from a man between 18 and 29 years old in good health. Some clones in this sample may be carry-over from other donors' samples. Here the CDR3 DNA reads TGTGCCAGCAGTTACGGCGGGGGGGTGAACACAGATACGCAGTATTTT. Protein product: CASSYGGGVNTDTQYF.